The 2 T cell receptor beta chains below all came from one sample that was sequenced in a study of T-cell reconstitution after alpha-beta-depleted transplantation in children. This sample's TCRbeta library carried unique molecular identifier barcodes. One entry per CDR3 protein, called by TCRdb with MiXCR from the PCR reads. In the table there are some 840,000 distinct CDR3 sequences, 15% to 20% of which are singletons. The specimen comprised PBMCs, mostly from graft donor cells, sampled 360 days after TCRalphabeta/CD19-depleted stem cell transplant. Receptor source: a male patient under 18 who had a stem cell transplant for acute lymphoblastic leukemia, so the T cells may come from the graft donor.

This clonotype was counted at least ten times. The V and J genes are TRBV12-3 or TRBV12-4 and TRBJ2-7, with 7 bases identical to TRBD1. The V segment lost 3 bases and the J segment 3 bases; nucleotides outside the gene matches: 5. This CDR3 region has 14 residues. The CDR3 here is CASSFPGQSYEQYF. The CDR3 nucleotides are TGTGCCAGCAGTTTTCCGGGACAGAGCTACGAGCAGTACTTC.

The chain joins TRBV4-2 to TRBJ2-5, with TRBD2 matching 13 bases. Germline trimming cut 0 bases from V and 3 bases from J; bases unmatched to any gene: 16. The CDR3 is made up of 21 amino acids. Germline CDR1 reads LGHNA; CDR2 reads YNFKEQ. CDR3 in DNA: TGTGCCAGCAGCCAAGATCTAAGTGACCTTTGGACTAGCGGGAGTGAAGAGACCCAGTACTTC. Translated, it gives CASSQDLSDLWTSGSEETQYF.